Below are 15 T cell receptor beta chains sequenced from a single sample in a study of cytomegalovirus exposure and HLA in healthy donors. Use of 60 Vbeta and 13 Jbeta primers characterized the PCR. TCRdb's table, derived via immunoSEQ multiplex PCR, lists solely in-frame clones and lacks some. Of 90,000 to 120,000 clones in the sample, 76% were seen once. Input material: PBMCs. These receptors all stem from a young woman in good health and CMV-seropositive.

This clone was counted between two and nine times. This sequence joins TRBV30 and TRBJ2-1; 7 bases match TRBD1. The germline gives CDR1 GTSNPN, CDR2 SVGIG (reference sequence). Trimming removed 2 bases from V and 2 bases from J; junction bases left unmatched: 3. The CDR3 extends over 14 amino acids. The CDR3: CAWSRDRAYNEQFF. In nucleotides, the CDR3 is TGTGCCTGGAGTCGAGACAGGGCCTACAATGAGCAGTTCTTC.

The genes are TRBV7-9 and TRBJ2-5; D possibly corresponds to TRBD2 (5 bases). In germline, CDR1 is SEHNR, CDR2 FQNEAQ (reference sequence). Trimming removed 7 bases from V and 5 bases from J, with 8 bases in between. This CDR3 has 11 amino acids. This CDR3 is CASTRGETQYF. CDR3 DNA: TGTGCCAGCACCCGCGGGGAGACCCAGTACTTC.

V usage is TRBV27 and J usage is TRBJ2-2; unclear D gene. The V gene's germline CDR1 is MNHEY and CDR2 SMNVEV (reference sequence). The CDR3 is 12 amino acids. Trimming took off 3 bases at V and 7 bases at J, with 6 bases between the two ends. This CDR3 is CASSFFGGELFF. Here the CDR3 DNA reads TGTGCCAGCAGTTTCTTCGGCGGGGAGCTGTTTTTT.

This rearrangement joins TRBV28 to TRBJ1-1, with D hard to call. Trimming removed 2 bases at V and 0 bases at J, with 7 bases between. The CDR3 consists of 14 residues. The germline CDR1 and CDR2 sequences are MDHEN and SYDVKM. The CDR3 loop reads CASSLGLMNTEAFF. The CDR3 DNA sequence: TGTGCCAGCAGTTTAGGGCTTATGAACACTGAAGCTTTCTTT. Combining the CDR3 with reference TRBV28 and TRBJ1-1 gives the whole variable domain DVKVTQSSRYLVKRTGEKVFLECVQDMDHENMFWYRQDPGLGLRLIYFSYDVKMKEKGDIPEGYSVSREKKERFSLILESASTNQTSMYLCASSLGLMNTEAFFGQGTRLTVV.

CDR3: CASSQGAVYGYTF. The CDR3 region has the DNA TGTGCCAGCAGCCAAGGGGCCGTCTATGGCTACACCTTC. This sequence joins TRBV6-5 and TRBJ1-2; possible D gene TRBD1, 5 bases. This CDR3 spans 13 amino acids. CDR1 is MNHEY and CDR2 is SVGAGI in the germline V gene. V was shortened by 6 bases and J by 4 bases, with 12 bases between the two germline ends.

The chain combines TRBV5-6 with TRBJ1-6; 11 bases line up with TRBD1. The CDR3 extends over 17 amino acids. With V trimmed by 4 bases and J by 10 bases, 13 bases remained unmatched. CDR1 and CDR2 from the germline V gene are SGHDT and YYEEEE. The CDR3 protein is CASSTLFGQGAGSPLHF. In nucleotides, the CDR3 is TGTGCCAGCAGCACGCTCTTTGGACAGGGGGCAGGGTCACCCCTCCACTTT. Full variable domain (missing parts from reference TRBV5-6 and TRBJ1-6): DAGVTQSPTHLIKTRGQQVTLRCSPKSGHDTVSWYQQALGQGPQFIFQYYEEEERQRGNFPDRFSGHQFPNYSSELNVNALLLGDSALYLCASSTLFGQGAGSPLHFGNGTRLTVT.

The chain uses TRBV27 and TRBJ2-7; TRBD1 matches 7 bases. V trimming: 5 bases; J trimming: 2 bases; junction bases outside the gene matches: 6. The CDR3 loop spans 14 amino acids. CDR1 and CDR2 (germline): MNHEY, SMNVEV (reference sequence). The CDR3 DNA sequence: TGTGCCAGCAGTCTGACAGGGAGCGCCTACGAGCAGTACTTC. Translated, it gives CASSLTGSAYEQYF.

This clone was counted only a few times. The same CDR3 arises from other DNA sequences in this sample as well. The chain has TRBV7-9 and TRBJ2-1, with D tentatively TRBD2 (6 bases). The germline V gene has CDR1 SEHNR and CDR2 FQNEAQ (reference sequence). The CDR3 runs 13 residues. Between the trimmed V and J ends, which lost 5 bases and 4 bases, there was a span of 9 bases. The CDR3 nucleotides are TGTGCCAGCAGCCCCGGGAGTTACAATGAGCAGTTCTTC. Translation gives CASSPGSYNEQFF. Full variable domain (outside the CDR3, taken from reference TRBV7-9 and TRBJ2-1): DTGVSQNPRHKITKRGQNVTFRCDPISEHNRLYWYRQTLGQGPEFLTYFQNEAQLEKSRLLSDRFSAERPKGSFSTLEIQRTEQGDSAMYLCASSPGSYNEQFFGPGTRLTVL.

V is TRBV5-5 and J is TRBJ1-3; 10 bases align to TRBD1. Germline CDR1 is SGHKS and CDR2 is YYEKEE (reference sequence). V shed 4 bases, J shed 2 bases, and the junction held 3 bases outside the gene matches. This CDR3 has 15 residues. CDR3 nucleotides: TGTGCCAGCAGCCAGACAGGGGGCACTGGAAACACCATATATTTT. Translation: CASSQTGGTGNTIYF.

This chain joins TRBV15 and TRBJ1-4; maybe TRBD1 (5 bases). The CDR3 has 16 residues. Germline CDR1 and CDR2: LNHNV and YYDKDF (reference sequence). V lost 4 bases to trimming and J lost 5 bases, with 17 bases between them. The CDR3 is CATSTPKQTDNEKLFF. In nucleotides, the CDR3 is TGTGCCACCAGCACCCCCAAGCAGACAGACAATGAAAAACTGTTTTTT. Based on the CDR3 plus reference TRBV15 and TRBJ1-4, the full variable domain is DAMVIQNPRYQVTQFGKPVTLSCSQTLNHNVMYWYQQKSSQAPKLLFHYYDKDFNNEADTPDNFQSRRPNTSFCFLDIRSPGLGDTAMYLCATSTPKQTDNEKLFFGSGTQLSVL.

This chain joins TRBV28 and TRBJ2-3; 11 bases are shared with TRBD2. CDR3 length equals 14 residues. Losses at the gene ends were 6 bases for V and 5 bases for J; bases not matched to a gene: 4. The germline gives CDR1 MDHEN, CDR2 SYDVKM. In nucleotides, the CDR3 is TGTGCCAGCAGACTAGCGGGAGACGTAGATACGCAGTATTTT. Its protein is CASRLAGDVDTQYF.

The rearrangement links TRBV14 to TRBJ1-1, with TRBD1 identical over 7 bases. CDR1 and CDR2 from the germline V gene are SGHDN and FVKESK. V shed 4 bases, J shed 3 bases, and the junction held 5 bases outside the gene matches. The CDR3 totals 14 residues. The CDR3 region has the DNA TGTGCCAGCAGCCTACGAGGGGGCTACACTGAAGCTTTCTTT. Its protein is CASSLRGGYTEAFF.

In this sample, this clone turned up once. CDR3 in DNA: TGTGCCAGCAGCTCAGATTACAGGGGGGTGAACACTGAAGCTTTCTTT. Its translation is CASSSDYRGVNTEAFF. The chain is built from TRBV5-8 and TRBJ1-1; 8 nucleotides line up with TRBD1. Germline V gene lookup returns CDR1 SGHTS and CDR2 YDEGEE. This CDR3 has 16 residues. Trimming took 3 bases from V and 0 from J; bases not matched to a gene: 7.

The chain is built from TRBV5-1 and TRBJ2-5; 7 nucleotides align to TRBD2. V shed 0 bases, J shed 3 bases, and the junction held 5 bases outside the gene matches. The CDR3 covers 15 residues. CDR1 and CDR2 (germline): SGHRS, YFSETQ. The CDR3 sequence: CASSLGSGTKETQYF. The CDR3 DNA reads TGCGCCAGCAGCTTGGGGTCTGGGACTAAAGAGACCCAGTACTTC. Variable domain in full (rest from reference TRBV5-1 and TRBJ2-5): KAGVTQTPRYLIKTRGQQVTLSCSPISGHRSVSWYQQTPGQGLQFLFEYFSETQRNKGNFPGRFSGRQFSNSRSEMNVSTLELGDSALYLCASSLGSGTKETQYFGPGTRLLVL.

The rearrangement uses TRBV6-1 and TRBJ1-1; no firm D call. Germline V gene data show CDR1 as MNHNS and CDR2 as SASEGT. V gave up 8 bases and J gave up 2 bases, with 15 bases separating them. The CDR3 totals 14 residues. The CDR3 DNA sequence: TGTGCCAGCGGAGCGCTTACCGCCAACACTGAAGCTTTCTTT. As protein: CASGALTANTEAFF.